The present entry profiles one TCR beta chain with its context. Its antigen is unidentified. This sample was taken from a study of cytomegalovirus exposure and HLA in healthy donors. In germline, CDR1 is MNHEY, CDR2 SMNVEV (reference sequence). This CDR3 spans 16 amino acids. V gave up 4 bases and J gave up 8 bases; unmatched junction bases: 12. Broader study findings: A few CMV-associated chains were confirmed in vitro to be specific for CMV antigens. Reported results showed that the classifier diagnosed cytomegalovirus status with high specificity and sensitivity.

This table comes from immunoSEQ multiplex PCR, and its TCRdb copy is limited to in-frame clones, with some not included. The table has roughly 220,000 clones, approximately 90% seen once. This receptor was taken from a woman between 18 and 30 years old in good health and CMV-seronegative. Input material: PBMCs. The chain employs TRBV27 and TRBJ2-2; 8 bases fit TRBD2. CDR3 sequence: CASSSLAELSQGELFF. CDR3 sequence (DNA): TGTGCCAGCAGTTCACTAGCGGAACTCAGTCAGGGGGAGCTGTTTTTT.